The 25 T cell receptor beta chains in this list originate from one sample, sequenced in a study of vaccination and CD4 T cells after COVID-19. MiXCR, run by TCRdb on the PCR reads, gives a single entry per CDR3 protein. The repertoire consists of tens of thousands of distinct CDR3 sequences, with around 57% occurring once and the leading ten covering around 0.97%. The sequenced sample was CD4+ T cells from blood, obtained before SARS-CoV-2 vaccination. Receptors originate from a human donor who had recovered from COVID-19.

The CDR3 region has the DNA TGTGCCAGCAGTTACTCCGGCGGAACCTACAATGAGCAGTTCTTC. It encodes CASSYSGGTYNEQFF. V usage is TRBV2 and J usage is TRBJ2-1, with unresolved D. Germline V gene data show CDR1 as SNHLY and CDR2 as FYNNEI. The CDR3 consists of 15 residues. Trimming cost V 5 bases and J 2 bases, with 13 bases left between them.

The CDR3 DNA reads as TGCAGTGCTAGGGGAGATGATCGACTAGCGGGAACCACAGATACGCAGTATTTT. It yields the protein CSARGDDRLAGTTDTQYF. This chain uses TRBV20-1 with TRBJ2-3, with TRBD2 matching 11 bases. Trimming at V came to 3 bases and at J to 2 bases, leaving 13 bases not matched to a gene. CDR3 length equals 18 residues. CDR1 and CDR2 from the germline V gene are DFQATT and SNEGSKA (reference sequence).

This chain links TRBV4-3 with TRBJ1-1; D unresolved. Trimming stripped 1 base from V and 10 bases from J, with 10 bases between. CDR1 and CDR2 from the germline V gene are LGHNA and YSLEER. The CDR3 sequence is 12 residues long. The CDR3 DNA follows: TGCGCCAGCAGCCAAGGCGTGGATGGAGCTTTCTTT. The encoded protein is CASSQGVDGAFF.

The rearrangement uses TRBV6-1 and TRBJ1-2, with TRBD1 matching over 7 bases. CDR3 size: 17 residues. Per the germline V gene, CDR1 is MNHNS and CDR2 is SASEGT. Trimming removed 5 bases from V and 0 bases from J; junction bases left unmatched: 12. In DNA, the CDR3 is TGTGCCAGCAGTACGGCGACAGGGAGCGGGACTAACTATGGCTACACCTTC. It is translated as CASSTATGSGTNYGYTF.

The rearrangement joins TRBV27 to TRBJ2-2; no firm D call. The CDR3 consists of 14 residues. Trimming cost V 3 bases and J 5 bases, with 10 bases left between them. Germline values: CDR1 MNHEY, CDR2 SMNVEV (reference sequence). Here the CDR3 DNA reads TGTGCCAGCAGTTTGGGCGGTCAGACCGGGGAGCTGTTTTTT. This codes for CASSLGGQTGELFF.

The sample holds a few counts of this clonotype. The chain recombines TRBV18 with TRBJ2-5; D not resolved. The germline V gene encodes CDR1 KGHSH and CDR2 LQKENI. CDR3 size: 11 residues. V lost 4 bases, J lost 7 bases, and 7 bases lay in between. CDR3 protein: CASSLPGTQYF. Written as DNA, the CDR3 is TGTGCCAGCTCACTCCCAGGGACCCAGTACTTC.

This chain uses TRBV2 with TRBJ1-5, with D possibly being TRBD1 (5 bases). V shed 4 bases and J shed 6 bases, with 10 bases lying between them. The CDR3 loop spans 13 amino acids. The germline CDR1 and CDR2 sequences are SNHLY and FYNNEI. CDR3 sequence (DNA): TGTGCCAGCAGTGTTCGGGGCGGTCAGCCCCAGCATTTT. Translation: CASSVRGGQPQHF.

The rearrangement joins TRBV27 to TRBJ2-7, with a possible D match to TRBD1 (6 bases). The CDR3 loop spans 15 amino acids. Germline CDR1 and CDR2: MNHEY and SMNVEV (reference sequence). The V end was cut by 2 bases, the J end by 0 bases, with 11 bases between. This CDR3 reads CASSLRLQGSYEQYF. As DNA, the CDR3 is TGTGCCAGCAGTTTAAGGTTACAGGGCTCCTACGAGCAGTACTTC.

This clonotype was counted only a few times. CDR3 DNA sequence: TGTGCCAGCAGTGATGTACAGGCCAATCAGCCCCAGCATTTT. Translated, it gives CASSDVQANQPQHF. The rearrangement joins TRBV6-1 to TRBJ1-5; a weak D match, TRBD1 (5 bases). The germline gives CDR1 MNHNS, CDR2 SASEGT. The CDR3 spans 14 residues. The germline V and J ends were trimmed by 3 bases and 3 bases, with 9 bases remaining between them.

The V gene is TRBV4-1, the J gene TRBJ2-7; D gene ambiguous. The CDR3 sequence is 16 residues long. The V end lost 4 bases, the J end lost 3 bases, and 19 bases lay between the germline ends. Germline V gene sequence: CDR1 MGHRA, CDR2 YSYEKL. The CDR3 region has the DNA TGCGCCAGCAGCCTATCAATAATACAATTAGACTACGAGCAGTACTTC. It yields the protein CASSLSIIQLDYEQYF.

This clonotype was found a few times. In DNA form, the CDR3 reads TGTGCCAGTAGTCCCAGACAGGGCTACAATCAGCCCCAGCATTTT. Residues: CASSPRQGYNQPQHF. The rearrangement uses TRBV19 and TRBJ1-5; TRBD1 matches at 7 bases. The V and J ends lost 5 bases and 3 bases, in that order; junction bases with no gene match: 7. This CDR3 spans 15 amino acids. Germline V gives CDR1 LNHDA, CDR2 SQIVND (reference sequence).

The chain combines TRBV7-9 with TRBJ2-5, with no clear D. V was shortened by 7 bases and J by 1 base, with 16 bases between the two germline ends. CDR1 is SEHNR, CDR2 FQNEAQ, per germline (reference sequence). This CDR3 is 15 amino acids long. CDR3 loop: CASTLGLYTQETQYF. The CDR3 nucleotides read TGTGCCAGCACCCTAGGGCTCTATACCCAAGAGACCCAGTACTTC.

This clonotype was observed a handful of times. The chain has TRBV19 and TRBJ2-5; D possibly uses TRBD1 or TRBD2 (7 bases each). V was pared by 6 bases and J by 2 bases, with 16 bases between. CDR1 is LNHDA and CDR2 is SQIVND in the germline V gene (reference sequence). The CDR3 consists of 15 residues. CDR3 sequence: CASSKRDRPQETQYF. The CDR3 DNA follows: TGTGCCAGTAGCAAGCGGGACAGACCTCAAGAGACCCAGTACTTC.

The genes are TRBV29-1 and TRBJ2-2; D is ambiguous. Trimming took off 7 bases at V and 6 bases at J, with 9 bases between the two ends. Germline CDR1 SQVTM, CDR2 ANQGSEA. CDR3 size: 11 residues. The CDR3 sequence: CSAISAGELFF. DNA of the CDR3: TGCAGCGCCATCTCGGCCGGGGAGCTGTTTTTT.

This clonotype occurred a few times. The V and J genes are TRBV6-1 and TRBJ1-2; D is unresolved. Germline loops: CDR1 MNHNS, CDR2 SASEGT. Trimming took off 6 bases at V and 7 bases at J, with 9 bases between the two ends. The CDR3 has 11 residues. This chain's CDR3 is CASRGSLGYTF. The CDR3 nucleotides read TGTGCCAGCAGGGGGTCACTTGGCTACACCTTC.

A single count supports this clonotype. This sequence joins TRBV19 and TRBJ1-5; D is ambiguous. The V gene lost 7 bases and the J gene lost 3 bases, with 10 bases spanning the gap. Germline CDR1 is LNHDA and CDR2 is SQIVND (reference sequence). This CDR3 region has 13 residues. CDR3 region: CASNWKPNQPQHF. The CDR3 DNA follows: TGTGCCAGTAATTGGAAGCCCAATCAGCCCCAGCATTTT.

This clonotype has only a few counts. The CDR3 here is CASRGQGADTQYF. CDR3 DNA: TGTGCCAGCAGAGGACAGGGGGCAGATACGCAGTATTTT. V gene TRBV6-2 or TRBV6-3 combines with J gene TRBJ2-3, with 10 bases that match TRBD1. CDR3 size: 13 residues. The V and J ends lost 6 bases and 4 bases, in that order; junction bases with no gene match: 1. Looked up from germline, CDR1 is MNHEY and CDR2 is SVGEGT.

This clonotype has just a few counts. J is TRBJ2-5 and V is TRBV6-1; 8 positions match TRBD1. CDR1 is MNHNS and CDR2 is SASEGT in the germline V gene. The ends lost 5 bases at V and 5 bases at J; junction bases unmatched: 13. The CDR3 contains 16 residues. The CDR3 sequence is CASSTPRTGKAETQYF. CDR3 sequence (DNA): TGTGCCAGCAGTACCCCCCGGACAGGGAAGGCGGAGACCCAGTACTTC.

V usage is TRBV7-9 and J usage is TRBJ2-1; 11 nucleotides align to TRBD2. This CDR3 is 14 amino acids long. Trimming at V came to 7 bases and at J to 5 bases, leaving 4 bases not matched to a gene. Germline V gene lookup returns CDR1 SEHNR and CDR2 FQNEAQ (reference sequence). The CDR3 bases are TGTGCCAGCAAGGGACTAGCGGCTCACAATGAGCAGTTCTTC. Translated: CASKGLAAHNEQFF.

This clonotype was seen just once. The rearrangement joins TRBV30 to TRBJ1-2; the D is unclear. The CDR3 has 14 amino acids. CDR1 is GTSNPN and CDR2 is SVGIG in the germline V gene (reference sequence). Trimming shortened V by 0 bases and J by 3 bases, and 11 bases separated the two germline ends. The CDR3 loop is CAWSVMSGDYGYTF. The CDR3 DNA is TGTGCCTGGAGTGTAATGTCGGGAGACTATGGCTACACCTTC.

The V and J genes are TRBV20-1 and TRBJ2-7; TRBD1 matches 10 bases. The J segment lost 4 bases and the V segment lost 0 bases, leaving 6 bases of the junction unmatched. The germline CDR1 and CDR2 sequences are DFQATT and SNEGSKA (reference sequence). The CDR3 consists of 15 residues. The CDR3 here is CSARDPRQGAYEQYF. The CDR3 DNA sequence: TGCAGTGCTAGAGATCCTCGACAGGGGGCATACGAGCAGTACTTC.

This clonotype appeared a few times. The chain carries TRBV24-1 and TRBJ2-1; 16 nucleotides line up with TRBD2. V lost 4 bases, J lost 4 bases, and 18 bases stayed unmatched. The CDR3 length is 22 residues. CDR1 KGHDR and CDR2 SFDVKD come from the germline V gene. DNA for the CDR3: TGTGCCACCAGTGACGTCCCGGGACTAGCGGGAGGGCCGAAGGGGCTTTACAATGAGCAGTTCTTC. This codes for CATSDVPGLAGGPKGLYNEQFF.

This sequence joins TRBV19 and TRBJ1-6; the D gene is possibly TRBD1 (6 bases). The V gene's germline CDR1 is LNHDA and CDR2 SQIVND (reference sequence). Trimming took 4 bases from V and 9 from J, leaving 10 bases between them. The CDR3 loop spans 13 amino acids. CDR3 sequence: CASSKTGLSPLHF. CDR3 DNA: TGTGCCAGTAGTAAGACAGGCCTTTCACCCCTCCACTTT.

This chain links TRBV7-6 with TRBJ2-7; D unclear. The CDR3 loop spans 14 amino acids. Germline CDR1 reads SGHVS; CDR2 reads FNYEAQ. V lost 1 base to trimming and J lost 3 bases, with 10 bases between them. The CDR3, as DNA: TGTGCCAGCAGCTTAGATAGGTACAGCTACGAGCAGTACTTC. Translated, it gives CASSLDRYSYEQYF.

The chain joins TRBV6-5 to TRBJ2-7; 7 bases are a match to TRBD2. This CDR3 is built from 14 residues. V was clipped by 2 bases and J by 5 bases; unmatched bases: 6. CDR1 is MNHEY and CDR2 is SVGAGI in the germline V gene. The DNA of the CDR3 is TGTGCCAGCAGTTACGGGGGGGGAGTCGACGAGCAGTACTTC. It codes for CASSYGGGVDEQYF.